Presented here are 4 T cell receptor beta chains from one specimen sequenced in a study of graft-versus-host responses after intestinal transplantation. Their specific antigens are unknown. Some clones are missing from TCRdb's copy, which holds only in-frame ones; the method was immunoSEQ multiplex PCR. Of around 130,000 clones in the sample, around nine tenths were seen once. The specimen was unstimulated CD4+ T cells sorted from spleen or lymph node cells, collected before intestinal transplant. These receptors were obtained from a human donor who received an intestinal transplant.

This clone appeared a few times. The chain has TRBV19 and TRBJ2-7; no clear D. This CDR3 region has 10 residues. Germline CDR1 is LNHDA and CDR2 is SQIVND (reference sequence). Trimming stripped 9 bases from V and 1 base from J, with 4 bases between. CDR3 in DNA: TGTGCCAGGGGGTCCTACGAGCAGTACTTC. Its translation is CARGSYEQYF. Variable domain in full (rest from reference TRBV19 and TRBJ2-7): DGGITQSPKYLFRKEGQNVTLSCEQNLNHDAMYWYRQDPGQGLRLIYYSQIVNDFQKGDIAEGYSVSREKKESFPLTVTSAQKNPTAFYLCARGSYEQYFGPGTRLTVT.

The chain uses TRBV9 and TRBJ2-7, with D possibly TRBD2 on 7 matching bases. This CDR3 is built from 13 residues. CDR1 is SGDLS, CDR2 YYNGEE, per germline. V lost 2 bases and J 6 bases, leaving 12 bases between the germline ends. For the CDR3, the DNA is TGTGCCAGCAGCGTCGCGGGGGCGGGCGAGCAGTACTTC. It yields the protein CASSVAGAGEQYF.

DNA for the CDR3: TGTGCCAGCAGTGCCGGCGGGGGAGCCTATGGCTACACCTTC. Encoded protein: CASSAGGGAYGYTF. The chain couples TRBV25-1 to TRBJ1-2; a weak D match, TRBD1 (5 bases). V shed 4 bases and J shed 4 bases, with 13 bases lying between them. Germline CDR1 reads MGHDK; CDR2 reads SYGVNS. The CDR3 is made up of 14 amino acids.

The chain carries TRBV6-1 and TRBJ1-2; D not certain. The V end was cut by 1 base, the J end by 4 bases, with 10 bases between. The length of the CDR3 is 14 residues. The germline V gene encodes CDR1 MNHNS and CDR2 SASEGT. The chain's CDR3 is CASSEGTVGYGYTF. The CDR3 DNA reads TGTGCCAGCAGTGAAGGTACAGTGGGCTATGGCTACACCTTC.